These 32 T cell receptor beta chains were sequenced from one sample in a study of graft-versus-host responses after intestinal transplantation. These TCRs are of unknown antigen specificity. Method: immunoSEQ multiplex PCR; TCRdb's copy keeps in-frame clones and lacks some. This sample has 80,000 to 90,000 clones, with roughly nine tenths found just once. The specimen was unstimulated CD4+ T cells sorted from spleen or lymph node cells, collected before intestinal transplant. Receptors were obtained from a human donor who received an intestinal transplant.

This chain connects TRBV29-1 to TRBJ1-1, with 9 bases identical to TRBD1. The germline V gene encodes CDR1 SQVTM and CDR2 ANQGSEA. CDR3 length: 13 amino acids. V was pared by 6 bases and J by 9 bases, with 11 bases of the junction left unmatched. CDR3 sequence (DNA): TGCAGCGTCCAAGAAAACGGACAGGGGAAAGCTTTCTTT. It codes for CSVQENGQGKAFF.

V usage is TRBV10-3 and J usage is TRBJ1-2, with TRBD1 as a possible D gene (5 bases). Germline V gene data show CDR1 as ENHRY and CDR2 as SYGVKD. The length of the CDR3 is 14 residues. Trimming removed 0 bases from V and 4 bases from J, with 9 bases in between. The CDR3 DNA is TGTGCCATCAGTGAGTCGGGGCAGCCCTATGGCTACACCTTC. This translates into CAISESGQPYGYTF.

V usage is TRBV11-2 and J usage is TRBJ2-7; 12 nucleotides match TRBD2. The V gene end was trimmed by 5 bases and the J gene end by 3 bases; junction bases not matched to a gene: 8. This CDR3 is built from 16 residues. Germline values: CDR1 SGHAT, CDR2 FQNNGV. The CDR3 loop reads CASSTRLAGDYYEQYF. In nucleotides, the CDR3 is TGTGCCAGCAGCACTAGACTAGCGGGGGATTACTACGAGCAGTACTTC.

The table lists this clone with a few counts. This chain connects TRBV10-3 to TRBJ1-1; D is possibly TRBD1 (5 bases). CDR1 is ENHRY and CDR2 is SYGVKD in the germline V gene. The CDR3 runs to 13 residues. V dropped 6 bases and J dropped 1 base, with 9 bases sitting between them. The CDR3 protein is CAIRPDRNTEAFF. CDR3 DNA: TGTGCCATCAGACCCGACAGGAACACTGAAGCTTTCTTT.

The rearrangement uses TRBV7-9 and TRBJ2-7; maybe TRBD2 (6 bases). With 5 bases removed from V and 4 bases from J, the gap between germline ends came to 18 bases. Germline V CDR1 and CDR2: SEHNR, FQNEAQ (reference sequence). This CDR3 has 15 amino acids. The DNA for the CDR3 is TGTGCCAGCAGCCTAACCGGGGGAGGCCCTTACGAGCAGTACTTC. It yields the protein CASSLTGGGPYEQYF.

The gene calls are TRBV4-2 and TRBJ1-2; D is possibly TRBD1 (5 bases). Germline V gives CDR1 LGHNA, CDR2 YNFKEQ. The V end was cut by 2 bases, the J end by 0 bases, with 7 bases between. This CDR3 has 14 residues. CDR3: CASSQTGANYGYTF. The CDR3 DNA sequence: TGTGCCAGCAGCCAAACAGGCGCTAACTATGGCTACACCTTC.

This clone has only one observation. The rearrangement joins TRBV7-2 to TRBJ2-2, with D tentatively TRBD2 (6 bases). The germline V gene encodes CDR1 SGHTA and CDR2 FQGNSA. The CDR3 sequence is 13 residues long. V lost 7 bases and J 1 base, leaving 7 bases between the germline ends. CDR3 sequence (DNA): TGTGCCAGCATCGGGGGGAACACCGGGGAGCTGTTTTTT. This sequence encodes CASIGGNTGELFF.

As DNA, the CDR3 is TGTGCCAGCAGTGGACCGGGGACAACATACAATGAGCAGTTCTTC. Translation: CASSGPGTTYNEQFF. The chain employs TRBV6-6 and TRBJ2-1; D is perhaps TRBD1 (6 bases). V was clipped by 5 bases and J by 4 bases, with 15 bases between them. The CDR3 covers 15 residues. The V gene's germline CDR1 is MNHNY and CDR2 SVGAGI (reference sequence).

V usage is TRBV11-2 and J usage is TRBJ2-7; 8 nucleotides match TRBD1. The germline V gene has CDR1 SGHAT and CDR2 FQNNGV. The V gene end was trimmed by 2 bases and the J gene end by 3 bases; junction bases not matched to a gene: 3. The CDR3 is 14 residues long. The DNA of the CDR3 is TGTGCCAGCAGCTTACGGACAGGGATCTACGAGCAGTACTTC. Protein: CASSLRTGIYEQYF.

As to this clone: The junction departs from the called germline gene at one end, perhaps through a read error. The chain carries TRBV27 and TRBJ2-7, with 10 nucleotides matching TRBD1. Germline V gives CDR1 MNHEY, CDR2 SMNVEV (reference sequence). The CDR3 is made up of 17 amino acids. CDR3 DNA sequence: TGTGCCAGCAGTTCTTGGGGTGGGGGACAGGGGTTTTACGGGCAGTACTTC. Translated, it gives CASSSWGGGQGFYGQYF.

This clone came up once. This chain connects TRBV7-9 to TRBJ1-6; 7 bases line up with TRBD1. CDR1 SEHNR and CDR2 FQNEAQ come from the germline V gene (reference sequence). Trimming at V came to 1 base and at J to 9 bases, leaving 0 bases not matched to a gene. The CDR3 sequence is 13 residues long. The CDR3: CASSLGQGSPLHF. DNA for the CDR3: TGTGCCAGCAGCTTAGGACAGGGTTCACCCCTCCACTTT.

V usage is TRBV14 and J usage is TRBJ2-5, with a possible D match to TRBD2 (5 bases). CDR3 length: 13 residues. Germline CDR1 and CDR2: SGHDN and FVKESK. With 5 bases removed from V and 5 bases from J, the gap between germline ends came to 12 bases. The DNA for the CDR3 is TGTGCCAGCAGCGGTTCTAGAGGGGAGACCCAGTACTTC. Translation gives CASSGSRGETQYF.

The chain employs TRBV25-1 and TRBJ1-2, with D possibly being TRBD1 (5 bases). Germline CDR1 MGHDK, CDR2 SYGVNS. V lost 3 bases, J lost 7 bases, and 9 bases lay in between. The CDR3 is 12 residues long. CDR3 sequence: CASSEGLTGYTF. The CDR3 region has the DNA TGTGCCAGCAGTGAGGGGCTGACTGGCTACACCTTC.

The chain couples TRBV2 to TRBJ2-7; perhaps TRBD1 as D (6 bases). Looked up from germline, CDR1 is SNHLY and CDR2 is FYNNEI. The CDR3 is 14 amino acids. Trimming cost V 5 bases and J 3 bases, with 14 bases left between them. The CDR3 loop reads CASSLFRTDYEQYF. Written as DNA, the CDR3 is TGTGCCAGCAGTTTATTTCGGACAGACTACGAGCAGTACTTC. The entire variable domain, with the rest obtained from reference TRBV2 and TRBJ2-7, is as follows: EPEVTQTPSHQVTQMGQEVILRCVPISNHLYFYWYRQILGQKVEFLVSFYNNEISEKSEIFDDQFSVERPDGSNFTLKIRSTKLEDSAMYFCASSLFRTDYEQYFGPGTRLTVT.

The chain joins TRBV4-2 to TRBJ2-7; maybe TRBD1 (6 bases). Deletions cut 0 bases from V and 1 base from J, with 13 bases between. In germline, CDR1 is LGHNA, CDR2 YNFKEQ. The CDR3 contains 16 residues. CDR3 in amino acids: CASSQEGGRESYEQYF. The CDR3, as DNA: TGTGCCAGCAGCCAAGAAGGGGGACGGGAATCCTACGAGCAGTACTTC.

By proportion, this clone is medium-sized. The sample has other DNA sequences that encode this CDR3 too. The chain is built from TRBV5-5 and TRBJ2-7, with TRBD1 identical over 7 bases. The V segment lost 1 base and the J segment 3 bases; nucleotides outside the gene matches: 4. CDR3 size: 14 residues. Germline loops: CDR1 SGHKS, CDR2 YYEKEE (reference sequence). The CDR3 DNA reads TGTGCCAGCAGCTTGCGAGGGACAGACTACGAGCAGTACTTC. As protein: CASSLRGTDYEQYF.

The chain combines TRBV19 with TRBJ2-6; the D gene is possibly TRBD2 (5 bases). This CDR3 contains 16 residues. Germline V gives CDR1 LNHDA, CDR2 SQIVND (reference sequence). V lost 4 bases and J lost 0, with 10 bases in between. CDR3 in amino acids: CASSTRTGSGANVLTF. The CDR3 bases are TGTGCCAGTAGTACTCGGACTGGCTCTGGGGCCAACGTCCTGACTTTC.

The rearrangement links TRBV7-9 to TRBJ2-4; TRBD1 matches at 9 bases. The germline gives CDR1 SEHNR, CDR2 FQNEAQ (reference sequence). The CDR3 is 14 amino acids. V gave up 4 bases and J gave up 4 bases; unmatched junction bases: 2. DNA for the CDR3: TGTGCCAGCAGCTACGGACAGGGGAAAAACATTCAGTACTTC. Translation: CASSYGQGKNIQYF.

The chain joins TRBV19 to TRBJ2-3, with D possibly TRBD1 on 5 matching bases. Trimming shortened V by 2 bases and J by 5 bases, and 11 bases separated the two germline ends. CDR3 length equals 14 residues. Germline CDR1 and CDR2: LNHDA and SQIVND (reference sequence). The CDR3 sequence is CASSISGDRDTQYF. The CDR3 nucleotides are TGTGCCAGTAGTATATCCGGTGACAGAGATACGCAGTATTTT.

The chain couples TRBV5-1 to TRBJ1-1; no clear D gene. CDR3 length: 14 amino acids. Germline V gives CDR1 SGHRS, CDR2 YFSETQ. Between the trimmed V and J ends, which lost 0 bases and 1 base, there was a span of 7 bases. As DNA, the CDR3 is TGCGCCAGCAGCTTGGTTCCGAGGAACACTGAAGCTTTCTTT. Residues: CASSLVPRNTEAFF. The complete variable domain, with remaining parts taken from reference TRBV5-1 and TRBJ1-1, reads KAGVTQTPRYLIKTRGQQVTLSCSPISGHRSVSWYQQTPGQGLQFLFEYFSETQRNKGNFPGRFSGRQFSNSRSEMNVSTLELGDSALYLCASSLVPRNTEAFFGQGTRLTVV.

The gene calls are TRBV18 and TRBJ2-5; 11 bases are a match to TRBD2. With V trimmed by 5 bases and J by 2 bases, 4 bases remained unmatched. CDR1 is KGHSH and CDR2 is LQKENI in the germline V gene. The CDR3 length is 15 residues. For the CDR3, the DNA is TGTGCCAGCTCATCCGCTAGCGGGGGGCAAGAGACCCAGTACTTC. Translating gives CASSSASGGQETQYF.

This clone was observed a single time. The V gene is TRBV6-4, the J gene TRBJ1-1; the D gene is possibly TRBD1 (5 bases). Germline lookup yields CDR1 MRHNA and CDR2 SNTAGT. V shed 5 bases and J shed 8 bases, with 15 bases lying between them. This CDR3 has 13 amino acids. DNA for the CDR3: TGTGCCAGCAGTAGCTTACCAGGGTTCGAAGCTTTCTTT. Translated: CASSSLPGFEAFF.

Here the CDR3 reads CASSMVPGITDTQYF. As DNA, the CDR3 is TGTGCCAGTAGTATGGTTCCAGGGATCACAGATACGCAGTATTTT. This chain uses TRBV19 with TRBJ2-3; D may be TRBD1 (5 bases). The CDR3 totals 15 residues. V was trimmed by 3 bases and J by 2 bases, leaving 12 bases between them. Germline CDR1 LNHDA, CDR2 SQIVND (reference sequence).

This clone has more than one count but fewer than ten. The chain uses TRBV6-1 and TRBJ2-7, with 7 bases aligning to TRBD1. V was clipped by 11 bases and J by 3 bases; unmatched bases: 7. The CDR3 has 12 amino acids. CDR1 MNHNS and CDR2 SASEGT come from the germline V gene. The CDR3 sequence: CAVRGTVYEQYF. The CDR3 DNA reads TGTGCCGTCAGAGGGACAGTCTACGAGCAGTACTTC.

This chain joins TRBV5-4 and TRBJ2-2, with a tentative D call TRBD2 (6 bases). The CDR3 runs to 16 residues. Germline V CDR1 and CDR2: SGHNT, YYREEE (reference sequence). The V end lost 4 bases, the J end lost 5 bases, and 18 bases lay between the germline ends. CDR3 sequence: CASSRGGEGGTGELFF. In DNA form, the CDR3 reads TGTGCCAGCAGCCGGGGAGGAGAGGGCGGGACCGGGGAGCTGTTTTTT. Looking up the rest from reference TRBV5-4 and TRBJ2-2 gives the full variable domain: ETGVTQSPTHLIKTRGQQVTLRCSSQSGHNTVSWYQQALGQGPQFIFQYYREEENGRGNFPPRFSGLQFPNYSSELNVNALELDDSALYLCASSRGGEGGTGELFFGEGSRLTVL.

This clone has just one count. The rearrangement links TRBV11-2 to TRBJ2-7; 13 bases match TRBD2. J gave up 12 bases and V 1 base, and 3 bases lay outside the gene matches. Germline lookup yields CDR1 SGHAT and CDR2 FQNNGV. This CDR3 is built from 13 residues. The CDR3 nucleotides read TGTGCCAGCAGCTTAGGGACTAGCGGGGGTGGGTACTTC. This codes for CASSLGTSGGGYF.

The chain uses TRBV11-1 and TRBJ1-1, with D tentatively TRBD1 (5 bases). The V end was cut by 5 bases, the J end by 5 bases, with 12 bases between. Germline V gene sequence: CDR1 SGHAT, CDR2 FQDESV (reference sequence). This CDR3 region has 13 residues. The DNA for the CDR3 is TGTGCCAGCAGCCCCCGCGACAGAACTGAAGCTTTCTTT. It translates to CASSPRDRTEAFF.

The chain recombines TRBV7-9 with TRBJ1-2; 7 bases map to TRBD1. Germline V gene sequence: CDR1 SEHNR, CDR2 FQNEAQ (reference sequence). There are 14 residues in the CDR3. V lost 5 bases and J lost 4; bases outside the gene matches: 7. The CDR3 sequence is CASSQDRRIYGYTF. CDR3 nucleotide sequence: TGTGCCAGCAGCCAGGACAGGAGGATCTATGGCTACACCTTC.

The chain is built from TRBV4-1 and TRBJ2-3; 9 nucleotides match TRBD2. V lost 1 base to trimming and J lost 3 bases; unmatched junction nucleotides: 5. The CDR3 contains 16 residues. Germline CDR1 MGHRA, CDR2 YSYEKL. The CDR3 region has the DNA TGCGCCAGCAGCCAAGCCGAGACTAGCGGAACAGATACGCAGTATTTT. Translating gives CASSQAETSGTDTQYF.

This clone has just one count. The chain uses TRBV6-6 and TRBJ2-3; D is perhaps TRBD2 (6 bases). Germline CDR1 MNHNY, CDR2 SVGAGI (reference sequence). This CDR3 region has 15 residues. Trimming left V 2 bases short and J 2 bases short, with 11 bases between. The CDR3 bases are TGTGCCAGCAGTTACATCGGGGGATCCACAGATACGCAGTATTTT. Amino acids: CASSYIGGSTDTQYF.

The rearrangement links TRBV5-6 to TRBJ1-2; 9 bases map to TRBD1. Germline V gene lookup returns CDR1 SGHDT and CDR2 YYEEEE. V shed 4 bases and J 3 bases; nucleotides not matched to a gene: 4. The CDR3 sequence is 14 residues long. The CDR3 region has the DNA TGTGCCAGCAGCCCGGGACAGGGTTACTATGGCTACACCTTC. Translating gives CASSPGQGYYGYTF.

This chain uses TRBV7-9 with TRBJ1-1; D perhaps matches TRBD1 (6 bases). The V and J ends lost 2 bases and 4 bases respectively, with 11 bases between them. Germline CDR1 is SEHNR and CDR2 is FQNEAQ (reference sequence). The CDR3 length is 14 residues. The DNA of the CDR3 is TGTGCCAGCAGCTTACCTTCAGGGGCCACTGAAGCTTTCTTT. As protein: CASSLPSGATEAFF.